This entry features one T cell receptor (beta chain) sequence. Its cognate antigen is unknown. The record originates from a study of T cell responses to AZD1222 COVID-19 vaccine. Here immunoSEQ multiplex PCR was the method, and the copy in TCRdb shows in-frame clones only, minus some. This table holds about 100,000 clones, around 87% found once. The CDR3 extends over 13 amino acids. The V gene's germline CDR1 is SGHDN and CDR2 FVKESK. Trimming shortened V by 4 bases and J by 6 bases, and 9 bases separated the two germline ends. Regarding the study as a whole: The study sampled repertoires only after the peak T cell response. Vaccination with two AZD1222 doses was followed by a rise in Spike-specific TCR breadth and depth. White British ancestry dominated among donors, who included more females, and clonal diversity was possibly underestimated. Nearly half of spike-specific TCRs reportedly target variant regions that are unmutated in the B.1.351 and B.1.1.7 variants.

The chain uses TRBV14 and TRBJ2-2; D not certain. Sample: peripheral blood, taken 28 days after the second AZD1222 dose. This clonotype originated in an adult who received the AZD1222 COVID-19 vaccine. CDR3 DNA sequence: TGTGCCAGCAGCCGCACGTGGGCCGGGGAGCTGTTTTTT. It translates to CASSRTWAGELFF. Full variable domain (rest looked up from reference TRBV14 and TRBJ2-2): EAGVTQFPSHSVIEKGQTVTLRCDPISGHDNLYWYRRVMGKEIKFLLHFVKESKQDESGMPNNRFLAERTGGTYSTLKVQPAELEDSGVYFCASSRTWAGELFFGEGSRLTVL.